This TCR beta chain is drawn from a study of blood T cell repertoires in COVID-19. On the study more broadly: The origin of the acute and convalescent COVID-19 samples was the United States, Italy and Spain.

This clone came up many times. The CDR3 is made up of 15 amino acids. The germline V and J ends were trimmed by 6 bases and 0 bases, with 14 bases remaining between them. The germline V gene has CDR1 SGHRS and CDR2 YFSETQ. Repertoires were generated with immunoSEQ multiplex PCR, while TCRdb's copy carries only in-frame clones and drops some. This sample has under 95,000 clones, with over 80% found just once. Sequences were obtained from peripheral blood. The rearrangement joins TRBV5-1 to TRBJ2-3; maybe TRBD1 (6 bases). This TCR was sampled from a human donor in a cohort sampled during active COVID-19. CDR3 nucleotides: TGCGCCAGCACCAAGTTACAGGGTAGCACAGATACGCAGTATTTT. This encodes CASTKLQGSTDTQYF.